Following are 18 T cell receptor beta chains from one sample sequenced in a study of T cells in Graves' hyperthyroidism and ophthalmopathy. RNA transcripts provided the source from which TCR beta CDR3 regions were amplified. Primed by the HTBI set, a first-round RT-PCR was run on the TCR CDR3. TCRdb re-called the multiplex PCR reads through MiXCR, storing one row per CDR3 protein. The table shows under 350,000 distinct CDR3 sequences, with over 15% occurring only once. Sample: blood. The receptors derive from a woman aged 45-65 years with Graves' hyperthyroidism.

Comment on this clonotype: It may be a read error: a sequence one base away is much more abundant. The genes are TRBV5-1 and TRBJ1-6, with a possible D match to TRBD1 (6 bases). Between the trimmed V and J ends, which lost 6 bases and 5 bases, there was a span of 21 bases. The CDR3 has 17 residues. The V gene's germline CDR1 is SGHRS and CDR2 YFSETQ. CDR3 sequence (DNA): TGCGCCAGCACCAAGCAGGGGACACGGGATGATAATTCACCCCTCCACTTT. Translating it yields CASTKQGTRDDNSPLHF.

This clonotype appeared many times. V is TRBV2 and J is TRBJ2-3; 7 bases match TRBD2. Germline loops: CDR1 SNHLY, CDR2 FYNNEI. With 5 bases clipped from V and 4 bases from J, the junction kept 6 bases outside the gene matches. The CDR3 runs to 14 residues. The CDR3 loop is CASSFLADSDTQYF. CDR3 in DNA: TGTGCCAGCAGTTTCCTAGCGGACTCAGATACGCAGTATTTT. The full variable domain, with the rest looked up from reference TRBV2 and TRBJ2-3, is EPEVTQTPSHQVTQMGQEVILRCVPISNHLYFYWYRQILGQKVEFLVSFYNNEISEKSEIFDDQFSVERPDGSNFTLKIRSTKLEDSAMYFCASSFLADSDTQYFGPGTRLTVL.

Only a few counts were recorded for this clonotype. J is TRBJ2-3 and V is TRBV3-1, with TRBD2 matching over 11 bases. The CDR3 is 16 amino acids. Looked up from germline, CDR1 is LGHDT and CDR2 is YNNKEL (reference sequence). The ends lost 5 bases at V and 4 bases at J; junction bases unmatched: 8. This chain's CDR3 is CASSVLGTSGSDTQYF. The CDR3 bases are TGTGCCAGCAGCGTACTTGGGACTAGCGGATCAGATACGCAGTATTTT.

This clonotype has a handful of counts. V gene TRBV11-3 combines with J gene TRBJ1-1; D is possibly TRBD1 (6 bases). The CDR3 has 15 amino acids. V lost 1 base and J lost 1, with 10 bases in between. The germline CDR1 and CDR2 sequences are SGHNT and YENEEA. The CDR3 DNA sequence: TGTGCCAGCAGCTTAGGAGGGGGAGAGAACACTGAAGCTTTCTTT. This encodes CASSLGGGENTEAFF.

This clonotype was observed many times. The chain employs TRBV2 and TRBJ1-1; D is perhaps TRBD1 (5 bases). This CDR3 is built from 12 residues. CDR1 SNHLY and CDR2 FYNNEI come from the germline V gene. V dropped 4 bases and J dropped 7 bases, with 10 bases sitting between them. This CDR3 reads CASSGGEVEAFF. The CDR3 DNA is TGTGCCAGCAGTGGGGGGGAGGTTGAAGCTTTCTTT.

The CDR3 DNA sequence: TGTGCCAGCAGTTTCATAGGGCCCGGATACGAGCAGTACTTC. It codes for CASSFIGPGYEQYF. This rearrangement joins TRBV28 to TRBJ2-7; no reliable D call. The CDR3 sequence is 14 residues long. Germline assignment: CDR1 MDHEN and CDR2 SYDVKM. Trimming removed 3 bases from V and 4 bases from J, with 13 bases in between.

This clonotype was found a few times. V gene TRBV27 combines with J gene TRBJ1-1; D is perhaps TRBD1 (5 bases). V was shortened by 6 bases and J by 1 base, with 12 bases between the two germline ends. Germline CDR1 MNHEY, CDR2 SMNVEV (reference sequence). The CDR3 has 14 amino acids. The CDR3 bases are TGTGCCAGCAGCCCTTCGGGGGAGAACACTGAAGCTTTCTTT. Translated, it gives CASSPSGENTEAFF.

This clonotype was recorded a few times. This chain links TRBV9 with TRBJ2-1; 14 bases line up with TRBD2. Germline-derived CDR1 and CDR2 are SGDLS and YYNGEE. After removal of 4 bases from V and 7 bases from J, the junction contained 7 bases not matched to a gene. CDR3 length equals 16 residues. CDR3 sequence (DNA): TGTGCCAGCAGCCCAGGGACTAGCGGGAGTGGTAATGAGCAGTTCTTC. It yields the protein CASSPGTSGSGNEQFF.

At least ten counts were recorded for this clonotype. The V and J genes are TRBV6-1 and TRBJ1-6, with a tentative D call TRBD1 (6 bases). The CDR3 is made up of 16 amino acids. V lost 6 bases and J lost 2, with 14 bases in between. Germline CDR1 is MNHNS and CDR2 is SASEGT. The CDR3 DNA sequence: TGTGCCAGCAGGAACCTCAGGGGAACCTATAATTCACCCCTCCACTTT. It translates to CASRNLRGTYNSPLHF.

About this clonotype itself: This clone may be a read error of a much larger clone one base away. The V call is TRBV7-9, the J call TRBJ2-3; D gene unclear. CDR1 and CDR2 from the germline V gene are SEHNR and FQNEAQ (reference sequence). The length of the CDR3 is 14 residues. The CDR3 loop is CASSLASPTDTRYF. Here the CDR3 DNA reads TGTGCCAGCAGCTTAGCTAGCCCCACGGATACGCGGTATTTT.

The CDR3 DNA is TGTGCCAGCAGTTTACTAGACCGCACAGATACGCAGTATTTT. It encodes CASSLLDRTDTQYF. V gene TRBV12-3 or TRBV12-4 combines with J gene TRBJ2-3, with unresolved D. Trimming removed 2 bases from V and 1 base from J, with 7 bases in between. The CDR3 covers 14 residues.

In this sample, this clonotype turned up a few times. The chain recombines TRBV6-5 with TRBJ2-3; 9 nucleotides line up with TRBD2. The CDR3 has 14 amino acids. Trimming removed 2 bases from V and 9 bases from J; junction bases left unmatched: 6. Germline lookup yields CDR1 MNHEY and CDR2 SVGAGI. The CDR3 coding sequence is TGTGCCAGCAGTTACCCTTGGCGGGAGGGGACGCAGTATTTT. Encoded protein: CASSYPWREGTQYF.

This clonotype was seen at least ten times. This sequence joins TRBV5-1 and TRBJ2-7; D not certain. The CDR3 extends over 15 amino acids. In germline, CDR1 is SGHRS, CDR2 YFSETQ. V lost 4 bases and J 3 bases, leaving 17 bases between the germline ends. In nucleotides, the CDR3 is TGCGCCAGCAGCCTGGGTGTGGGCGGAGACTACGAGCAGTACTTC. It is translated as CASSLGVGGDYEQYF.

Only one count was recorded for this clonotype. At one end the junction does not follow the germline gene, possibly because of a read error. The genes are TRBV12-3 or TRBV12-4 and TRBJ2-7, with TRBD1 matching over 10 bases. The CDR3 has 13 residues. CDR3 DNA: TGTGCCGGCAGGGGGACAGGGGTTAACGAGCAGTACTTC. Translated: CAGRGTGVNEQYF.

This chain uses TRBV30 with TRBJ2-1; D is perhaps TRBD2 (6 bases). The V gene's germline CDR1 is GTSNPN and CDR2 SVGIG (reference sequence). The CDR3 consists of 17 residues. Trimming took off 0 bases at V and 0 bases at J, with 15 bases between the two ends. This chain's CDR3 is CAWSVASLAPSYNEQFF. In DNA, the CDR3 is TGTGCCTGGAGTGTAGCCTCGCTAGCGCCCTCCTACAATGAGCAGTTCTTC.

This clonotype has only a few counts. J is TRBJ2-5 and V is TRBV2, with D possibly called TRBD1 or TRBD2 (5 bases each). Trimming shortened V by 6 bases and J by 3 bases, and 11 bases separated the two germline ends. Germline values: CDR1 SNHLY, CDR2 FYNNEI. The CDR3 covers 13 residues. This CDR3 reads CASSRDAEETQYF. CDR3 nucleotide sequence: TGTGCCAGCAGCAGGGACGCCGAAGAGACCCAGTACTTC.

This clonotype was picked up a small number of times. For the CDR3, the DNA is TGTGCCAGCAGTTTATCCCCCTCCTCACCCCTCCACTTT. Translating it yields CASSLSPSSPLHF. The chain recombines TRBV28 with TRBJ1-6; D is undetermined. V shed 1 base and J shed 10 bases, with 8 bases lying between them. The CDR3 covers 13 residues. Germline V CDR1 and CDR2: MDHEN, SYDVKM.

This clonotype was seen repeatedly, ten times or more. The chain is built from TRBV11-2 and TRBJ2-7; the match to TRBD1 covers 7 bases. V lost 0 bases, J lost 1 base, and 3 bases stayed unmatched. The CDR3 is made up of 15 amino acids. Germline lookup yields CDR1 SGHAT and CDR2 FQNNGV. CDR3 bases: TGTGCCAGCAGCTTAGAAGGGGGCCTATCCTACGAGCAGTACGTC. It is translated as CASSLEGGLSYEQYV.